This record covers a single T cell receptor beta chain. Its specificity is not known. CD45RO negativity and positive selection for CCR7 defined naive CD8 cells, a population that excluded terminally differentiated effector memory CD45RA+ cells. Profiled with immunoSEQ multiplex PCR; TCRdb holds only in-frame clones, not every one. The sample records about 2,200,000 clones, around 93% being singletons. The record originates from a study of shared clonotypes between healthy human individuals. Study-level findings and limits: It was observed that about 5% of naive CD4 clonotypes were shared across a few donors.

Trimming left V 6 bases short and J 2 bases short, with 17 bases between. Germline CDR1 reads MNHNY; CDR2 reads SVGAGI (reference sequence). The CDR3 covers 16 residues. The chain combines TRBV6-6 with TRBJ2-1, with no clear D. The clonotype originates from a man between 18 and 29 years old in good health. Some clones in this sample may be carry-over from other donors' samples. Specimen: naive CD8+ T cells from PBMCs. Here the CDR3 DNA reads TGTGCCAGCAGAAACTCCTCGGACCTCGCCTACAATGAGCAGTTCTTC. This gives the protein CASRNSSDLAYNEQFF.